A single sample is the source of the 30 T cell receptor beta chains below, sequenced in a study of beta chain features in type 1 diabetes. Expressed TCRB transcripts got sequenced, as all isolated RNA was reverse transcribed. The repertoire was sequenced with immunoSEQ multiplex PCR; TCRdb's copy has only in-frame clones and lacks some. Here the sample spans fewer than 400,000 clones, roughly 8% being singletons. The source material was central memory CD4+ T cells from blood. The receptors originated from a woman aged 18-29 years in good health.

This clone was picked up a small number of times. The gene calls are TRBV7-2 and TRBJ2-1; TRBD1 matches at 12 bases. J gave up 9 bases and V 5 bases, and 5 bases lay outside the gene matches. The germline V gene has CDR1 SGHTA and CDR2 FQGNSA. The CDR3 runs 14 residues. The CDR3 DNA sequence: TGTGCCAGCAGCATGGGACAGGGGGCGGTTGAGCAGTTCTTC. Translating it yields CASSMGQGAVEQFF.

This clone was counted only a few times. In DNA form, the CDR3 reads TGTGCCAGCTCACCACGGTCAGCAGGCAATAGCAATCAGCCCCAGCATTTT. It yields the protein CASSPRSAGNSNQPQHF. The rearrangement links TRBV18 to TRBJ1-5; D remains ambiguous. Trimming removed 1 base from V and 0 bases from J, with 13 bases in between. This CDR3 has 17 residues. CDR1 is KGHSH and CDR2 is LQKENI in the germline V gene.

This clone was seen a few times. The gene calls are TRBV5-1 and TRBJ2-3; D might be TRBD2 (6 bases). Trimming removed 3 bases from V and 0 bases from J, with 11 bases in between. Germline V lookup: CDR1 SGHRS, CDR2 YFSETQ. This CDR3 region has 15 residues. The CDR3 reads CASSSRDLSTDTQYF. The CDR3 DNA follows: TGCGCCAGCAGCTCGCGGGACTTGAGCACAGATACGCAGTATTTT.

The V gene is TRBV9, the J gene TRBJ2-3; 13 bases line up with TRBD2. The J segment lost 5 bases and the V segment lost 4 bases, leaving 13 bases of the junction unmatched. The CDR3 covers 18 residues. CDR1 is SGDLS, CDR2 YYNGEE, per germline. The CDR3 spells CASSPGTSGKGYQDTQYF. The CDR3 DNA reads as TGTGCCAGCAGCCCCGGGACTAGCGGGAAAGGGTACCAAGATACGCAGTATTTT. Variable domain in full (rest from reference TRBV9 and TRBJ2-3): DSGVTQTPKHLITATGQRVTLRCSPRSGDLSVYWYQQSLDQGLQFLIQYYNGEERAKGNILERFSAQQFPDLHSELNLSSLELGDSALYFCASSPGTSGKGYQDTQYFGPGTRLTVL.

J is TRBJ1-1 and V is TRBV9; 7 nucleotides align to TRBD1. The CDR3 extends over 15 amino acids. V shed 3 bases, J shed 0 bases, and the junction held 5 bases outside the gene matches. Germline assignment: CDR1 SGDLS and CDR2 YYNGEE. CDR3 bases: TGTGCCAGCAGCGCTATGACAGGGATGAACACTGAAGCTTTCTTT. As protein: CASSAMTGMNTEAFF.

The CDR3 spells CAITRDRRYYGYTF. The CDR3 DNA reads as TGTGCCATCACCAGGGACAGGAGGTACTATGGCTACACCTTC. The V gene is TRBV10-3, the J gene TRBJ1-2; TRBD1 agrees at 8 bases. V lost 7 bases, J lost 3 bases, and 7 bases stayed unmatched. The CDR3 extends over 14 amino acids. From germline, CDR1 is ENHRY and CDR2 SYGVKD.

In its sample, this clone was seen a few times. V usage is TRBV6-6 and J usage is TRBJ2-5, with D uncertain. V dropped 0 bases and J dropped 5 bases, with 4 bases sitting between them. CDR3 length equals 12 residues. Germline assignment: CDR1 MNHNY and CDR2 SVGAGI (reference sequence). The CDR3 bases are TGTGCCAGCAGTTACTCGAGTGAGACCCAGTACTTC. Translated: CASSYSSETQYF.

In this sample, this clone turned up a few times. This chain uses TRBV11-2 with TRBJ2-3; 7 bases line up with TRBD2. The germline CDR1 and CDR2 sequences are SGHAT and FQNNGV. J was trimmed by 2 bases and V by 3 bases; bases with no gene match: 8. The CDR3 sequence is 16 residues long. The CDR3 here is CASSFSGRRPTDTQYF. Here the CDR3 DNA reads TGTGCCAGCAGCTTTAGCGGGCGGAGGCCCACAGATACGCAGTATTTT.

This clone turned up a few times. The V gene is TRBV12-5, the J gene TRBJ2-1; D might be TRBD1 (5 bases). The V end lost 0 bases, the J end lost 8 bases, and 14 bases lay between the germline ends. The CDR3 extends over 15 amino acids. Germline CDR1 and CDR2: LGHNT and FRNRAP. Here the CDR3 reads CASGLVGGRVHEQFF. In DNA, the CDR3 is TGTGCTAGTGGTTTGGTTGGCGGCAGGGTCCATGAGCAGTTCTTC.

In its sample, this clone was seen a few times. The chain joins TRBV15 to TRBJ2-1; D perhaps matches TRBD1 (5 bases). V was shortened by 0 bases and J by 4 bases, with 10 bases between the two germline ends. The CDR3 covers 15 residues. Germline CDR1 LNHNV, CDR2 YYDKDF (reference sequence). CDR3: CATSREQGLYNEQFF. Here the CDR3 DNA reads TGTGCCACCAGCAGAGAGCAGGGATTATACAATGAGCAGTTCTTC.

The CDR3 loop reads CASSHRGGERFYKNIQYF. Written as DNA, the CDR3 is TGTGCCAGCAGCCACCGAGGGGGCGAGCGATTCTACAAAAACATTCAGTACTTC. The chain joins TRBV14 to TRBJ2-4; 7 nucleotides line up with TRBD1. V lost 3 bases to trimming and J lost 3 bases; unmatched junction nucleotides: 14. The germline CDR1 and CDR2 sequences are SGHDN and FVKESK. CDR3 length: 18 residues. The full variable domain, its missing parts supplied by reference TRBV14 and TRBJ2-4, is EAGVTQFPSHSVIEKGQTVTLRCDPISGHDNLYWYRRVMGKEIKFLLHFVKESKQDESGMPNNRFLAERTGGTYSTLKVQPAELEDSGVYFCASSHRGGERFYKNIQYFGAGTRLSVL.

The chain carries TRBV18 and TRBJ1-1; no definite D call. The CDR3 sequence is 16 residues long. Germline CDR1 and CDR2: KGHSH and LQKENI. Trimming shortened V by 1 base and J by 3 bases, and 15 bases separated the two germline ends. The chain's CDR3 is CASSPQGSRVDTEAFF. The CDR3 coding sequence is TGTGCCAGCTCACCACAGGGCTCGCGTGTGGACACTGAAGCTTTCTTT.

This clone has only a few counts. V is TRBV5-1 and J is TRBJ2-5, with TRBD2 matching over 14 bases. V trimming: 3 bases; J trimming: 4 bases; junction bases outside the gene matches: 5. Germline CDR1 is SGHRS and CDR2 is YFSETQ. The length of the CDR3 is 16 residues. DNA of the CDR3: TGCGCCAGCAGCTGGGGGACTAGCGGGAGTGCAGAGACCCAGTACTTC. Translating it yields CASSWGTSGSAETQYF.

The chain couples TRBV2 to TRBJ2-7, with 13 bases that match TRBD2. Germline CDR1 and CDR2: SNHLY and FYNNEI. There are 15 residues in the CDR3. J gave up 5 bases and V 1 base, and 2 bases lay outside the gene matches. The CDR3 nucleotides are TGTGCCAGCAGTGAAGTCGGACTAGCGGGAGACGAGCAGTACTTC. This encodes CASSEVGLAGDEQYF.

Many counts were recorded for this clone. This chain joins TRBV19 and TRBJ1-1; a weak D match, TRBD1 (5 bases). The CDR3 has 17 residues. The germline gives CDR1 LNHDA, CDR2 SQIVND (reference sequence). The germline V and J ends were trimmed by 4 bases and 1 base, with 19 bases remaining between them. The CDR3 loop is CASSTTMGTLTNTEAFF. The CDR3 DNA reads TGTGCCAGTAGTACCACAATGGGGACTTTAACGAACACTGAAGCTTTCTTT.

This clone was detected a few times. The chain links TRBV10-3 to TRBJ1-5; D unclear. The CDR3 extends over 16 amino acids. Germline CDR1 is ENHRY and CDR2 is SYGVKD. Trimming took off 4 bases at V and 4 bases at J, with 17 bases between the two ends. The CDR3 loop reads CAISVDLRIGNQPQHF. In nucleotides, the CDR3 is TGTGCCATCAGTGTTGACCTCAGGATCGGAAATCAGCCCCAGCATTTT.

This clone occurred a few times. The genes are TRBV9 and TRBJ2-1; D is unclear. The CDR3 covers 14 residues. Germline CDR1 and CDR2: SGDLS and YYNGEE. V was shortened by 0 bases and J by 6 bases, with 10 bases between the two germline ends. The CDR3 protein is CASSVGAHLNEQFF. The CDR3 DNA sequence: TGTGCCAGCAGCGTAGGGGCTCACCTCAATGAGCAGTTCTTC.

The V call is TRBV28, the J call TRBJ2-3; 9 nucleotides align to TRBD2. Germline loops: CDR1 MDHEN, CDR2 SYDVKM. The CDR3 runs 15 residues. V gave up 5 bases and J gave up 2 bases; unmatched junction bases: 5. The DNA of the CDR3 is TGTGCCAGCAGTCCCTTAGCGGGAGACACAGATACGCAGTATTTT. It yields the protein CASSPLAGDTDTQYF.

V gene TRBV2 combines with J gene TRBJ2-2; a weak D match, TRBD2 (5 bases). CDR3 length: 16 residues. Germline V gene lookup returns CDR1 SNHLY and CDR2 FYNNEI. Deletions cut 5 bases from V and 6 bases from J, with 19 bases between. The CDR3 coding sequence is TGTGCCAGCAGTAAGGTTCGACCGGACGGGGCCGGGGAGCTGTTTTTT. Its translation is CASSKVRPDGAGELFF.

This clone was seen a handful of times. This chain links TRBV7-9 with TRBJ2-7; TRBD2 might be the D (6 bases). The germline V gene encodes CDR1 SEHNR and CDR2 FQNEAQ (reference sequence). This CDR3 comprises 14 residues. Trimming stripped 4 bases from V and 12 bases from J, with 22 bases between. CDR3 in DNA: TGTGCCAGCAGCTCCGGACTACCCTTGAGCAGTAGGTACTTC. As protein: CASSSGLPLSSRYF. The entire variable domain, with the rest obtained from reference TRBV7-9 and TRBJ2-7, is as follows: DTGVSQNPRHKITKRGQNVTFRCDPISEHNRLYWYRQTLGQGPEFLTYFQNEAQLEKSRLLSDRFSAERPKGSFSTLEIQRTEQGDSAMYLCASSSGLPLSSRYFGPGTRLTVT.

There are a few counts of this clone. The chain has TRBV6-1 and TRBJ1-1; D is perhaps TRBD1 (5 bases). Trimming removed 11 bases from V and 6 bases from J, with 16 bases in between. The CDR3 covers 12 residues. Germline V gene data show CDR1 as MNHNS and CDR2 as SASEGT. DNA for the CDR3: TGTGCCGCGGGACTCCGAGGCCCTGAAGCTTTCTTT. This codes for CAAGLRGPEAFF.

The chain uses TRBV19 and TRBJ2-7, with 10 bases matching TRBD2. The CDR3 sequence is 15 residues long. The junction had 7 bases not matched to a gene; V was cut back by 3 bases and J by 5 bases. Germline V gene data show CDR1 as LNHDA and CDR2 as SQIVND (reference sequence). CDR3 DNA: TGTGCCAGTAGTATTTCGGCTAGCGGGAGTAACGAGCAGTACTTC. Its translation: CASSISASGSNEQYF.

This rearrangement joins TRBV25-1 to TRBJ1-6; D might be TRBD1 (6 bases). The CDR3 covers 13 residues. Trimming cost V 8 bases and J 8 bases, with 13 bases left between them. Per germline, CDR1 MGHDK and CDR2 SYGVNS. CDR3 residues: CASGQGLHSPLHF. The CDR3 DNA reads as TGTGCCAGCGGCCAGGGGCTACATTCACCCCTCCACTTT.

This clone was seen repeatedly, ten times or more. The chain is built from TRBV28 and TRBJ2-1; D may be TRBD1 (5 bases). The CDR3 sequence is 15 residues long. The V end was cut by 4 bases, the J end by 6 bases, with 16 bases between. In germline, CDR1 is MDHEN, CDR2 SYDVKM. The CDR3 sequence: CASSSYTRQFNEQFF. The CDR3 DNA is TGTGCCAGCAGTTCCTACACCCGACAGTTCAATGAGCAGTTCTTC.

This rearrangement joins TRBV7-9 to TRBJ1-1; TRBD1 is a possible D gene (5 bases). This CDR3 region has 15 residues. V was trimmed by 1 base and J by 4 bases, leaving 13 bases between them. Germline-derived CDR1 and CDR2 are SEHNR and FQNEAQ (reference sequence). CDR3 region: CASSLGWGGVTEAFF. The CDR3 DNA is TGTGCCAGCAGCTTAGGTTGGGGAGGGGTCACTGAAGCTTTCTTT.

A few counts support this clone. CDR3: CASSPGRPSGANVLTF. In DNA, the CDR3 is TGTGCCAGTAGTCCGGGACGCCCCTCTGGGGCCAACGTCCTGACTTTC. This chain connects TRBV19 to TRBJ2-6, with D possibly being TRBD1 or TRBD2 (5 bases each). V gave up 5 bases and J gave up 0 bases, with 11 bases separating them. The CDR3 runs 16 residues. Germline V gene sequence: CDR1 LNHDA, CDR2 SQIVND (reference sequence).

This chain uses TRBV4-2 with TRBJ2-2, with TRBD2 as a possible D gene (5 bases). The CDR3 contains 17 residues. Germline loops: CDR1 LGHNA, CDR2 YNFKEQ. Trimming cost V 1 base and J 0 bases, with 12 bases left between them. CDR3 loop: CASSQVGGFANTGELFF. The CDR3 nucleotides read TGTGCCAGCAGCCAAGTAGGAGGTTTCGCGAACACCGGGGAGCTGTTTTTT.

This clone has more than one count but fewer than ten. The chain joins TRBV29-1 to TRBJ2-3, with TRBD2 matching 11 bases. The CDR3 consists of 15 residues. The J segment lost 4 bases and the V segment lost 8 bases, leaving 11 bases of the junction unmatched. Germline V gives CDR1 SQVTM, CDR2 ANQGSEA. CDR3: CSFRTSGRGSDTQYF. The CDR3 DNA reads TGCAGCTTCCGCACTAGCGGGAGAGGCTCAGATACGCAGTATTTT.

The genes are TRBV7-9 and TRBJ1-5, with 7 bases matching TRBD1. This CDR3 spans 14 amino acids. The trim removed 6 bases at V and 2 bases at J, leaving 4 bases unmatched. CDR1 and CDR2 (germline): SEHNR, FQNEAQ (reference sequence). CDR3 sequence (DNA): TGTGCCAGCAGTACCGGACAGGGCAATCAGCCCCAGCATTTT. Amino acid sequence: CASSTGQGNQPQHF.

The chain combines TRBV5-1 with TRBJ2-1; D might be TRBD1 (5 bases). CDR3 length: 15 residues. The V gene lost 1 base and the J gene lost 4 bases, with 12 bases spanning the gap. Germline CDR1 reads SGHRS; CDR2 reads YFSETQ. This CDR3 reads CASSLSGNVYNEQFF. The CDR3 DNA reads TGCGCCAGCAGCTTGTCAGGGAACGTTTACAATGAGCAGTTCTTC.